This T cell receptor beta chain was sequenced in a study of identifying expanded T cells in peripheral blood. Whole-study findings and limits: About 1.3 clones differed between technical replicates, versus approximately 17 and 20 over time. Clone count variance between approximately two-week samples rose with total template count.

Clones were read by immunoSEQ multiplex PCR, and TCRdb kept only the in-frame ones, dropping some. The sample holds some 78,000 clones, about 88% seen once. Concerning this clone itself: Its target is not known.

Collection occurred without any documented infections or immune events in donors. This TCR derives from a person aged 18 to 75 in good health. Material for sequencing was blood.

The CDR3 protein is CASSGISGEQFF. The CDR3 DNA is TGTGCCAGCAGCGGAATATCGGGTGAGCAGTTCTTC. The gene calls are TRBV5-6 and TRBJ2-1; D not certain. Deletions cut 4 bases from V and 9 bases from J, with 11 bases between. Germline CDR1 and CDR2: SGHDT and YYEEEE. This CDR3 region has 12 residues.